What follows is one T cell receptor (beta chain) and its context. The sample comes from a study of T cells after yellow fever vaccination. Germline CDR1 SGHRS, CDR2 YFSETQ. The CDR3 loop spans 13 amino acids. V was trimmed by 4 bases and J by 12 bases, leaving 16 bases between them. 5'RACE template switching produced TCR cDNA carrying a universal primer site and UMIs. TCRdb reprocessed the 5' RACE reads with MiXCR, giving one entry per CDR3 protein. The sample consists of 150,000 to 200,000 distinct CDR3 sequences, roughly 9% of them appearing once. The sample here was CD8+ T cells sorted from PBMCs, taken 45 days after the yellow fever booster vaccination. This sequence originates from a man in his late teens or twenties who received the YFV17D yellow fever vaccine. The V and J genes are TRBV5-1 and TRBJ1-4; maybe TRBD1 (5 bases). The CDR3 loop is CASSPGSGVELFF. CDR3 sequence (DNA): TGCGCCAGCAGCCCTGGATCGGGGGTGGAACTGTTTTTT.